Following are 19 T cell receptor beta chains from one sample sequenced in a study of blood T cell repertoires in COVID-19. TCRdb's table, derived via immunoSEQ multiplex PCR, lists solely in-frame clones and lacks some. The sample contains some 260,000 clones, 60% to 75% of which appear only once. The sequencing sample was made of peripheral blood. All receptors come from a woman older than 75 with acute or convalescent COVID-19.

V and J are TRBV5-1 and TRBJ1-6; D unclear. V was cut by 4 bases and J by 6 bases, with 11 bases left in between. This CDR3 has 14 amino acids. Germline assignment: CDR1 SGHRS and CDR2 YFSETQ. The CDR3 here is CASSLPLSNSPLHF. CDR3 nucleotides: TGCGCCAGCAGCCTTCCCCTAAGTAATTCACCCCTCCACTTT. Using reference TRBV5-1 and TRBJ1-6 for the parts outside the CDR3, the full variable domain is KAGVTQTPRYLIKTRGQQVTLSCSPISGHRSVSWYQQTPGQGLQFLFEYFSETQRNKGNFPGRFSGRQFSNSRSEMNVSTLELGDSALYLCASSLPLSNSPLHFGNGTRLTVT.

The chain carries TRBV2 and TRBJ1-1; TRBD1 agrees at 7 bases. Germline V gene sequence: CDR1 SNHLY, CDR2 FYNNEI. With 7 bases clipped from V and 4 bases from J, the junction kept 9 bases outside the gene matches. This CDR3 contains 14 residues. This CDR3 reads CASIWDSLSTEAFF. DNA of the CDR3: TGTGCCAGCATCTGGGACAGCCTAAGCACTGAAGCTTTCTTT.

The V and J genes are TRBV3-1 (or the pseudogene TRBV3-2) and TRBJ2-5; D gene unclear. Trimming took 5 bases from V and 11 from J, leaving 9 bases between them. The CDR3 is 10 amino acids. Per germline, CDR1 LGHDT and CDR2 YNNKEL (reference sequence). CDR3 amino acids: CASSERKQYF. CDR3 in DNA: TGTGCCAGCAGCGAGAGAAAGCAGTACTTC.

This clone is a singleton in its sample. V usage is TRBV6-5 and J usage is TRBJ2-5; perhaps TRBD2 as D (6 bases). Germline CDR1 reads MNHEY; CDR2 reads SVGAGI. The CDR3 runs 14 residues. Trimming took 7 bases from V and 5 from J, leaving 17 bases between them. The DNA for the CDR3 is TGTGCCAGCACTGGAGGTGGGGGGTGGGAGACCCAGTACTTC. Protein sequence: CASTGGGGWETQYF.

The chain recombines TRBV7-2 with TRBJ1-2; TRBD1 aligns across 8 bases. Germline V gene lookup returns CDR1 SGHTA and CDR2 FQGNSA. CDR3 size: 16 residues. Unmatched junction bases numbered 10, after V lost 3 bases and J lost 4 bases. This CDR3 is CASSFAGTGSSYGYTF. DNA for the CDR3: TGTGCCAGCAGCTTCGCCGGGACAGGATCTTCCTATGGCTACACCTTC.

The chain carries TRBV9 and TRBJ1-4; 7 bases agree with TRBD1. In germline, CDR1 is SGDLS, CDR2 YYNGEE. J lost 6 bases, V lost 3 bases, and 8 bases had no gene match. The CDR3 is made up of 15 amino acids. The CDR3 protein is CASSASPRGDEKLFF. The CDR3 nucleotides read TGTGCCAGCAGCGCCAGTCCCAGGGGGGATGAAAAACTGTTTTTT.

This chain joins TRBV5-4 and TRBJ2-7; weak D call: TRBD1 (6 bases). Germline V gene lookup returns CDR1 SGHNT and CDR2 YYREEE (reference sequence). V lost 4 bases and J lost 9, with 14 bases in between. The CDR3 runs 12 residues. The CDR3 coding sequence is TGTGCCAGCAGCCCTGACAGGCGCACGCAGTACTTC. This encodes CASSPDRRTQYF.

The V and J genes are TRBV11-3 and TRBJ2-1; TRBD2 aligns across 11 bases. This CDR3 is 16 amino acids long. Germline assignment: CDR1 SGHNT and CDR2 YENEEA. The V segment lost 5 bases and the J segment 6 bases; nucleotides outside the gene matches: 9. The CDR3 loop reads CASSPMGLAASNEQFF. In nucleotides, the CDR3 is TGTGCCAGCAGCCCCATGGGACTAGCGGCTTCCAATGAGCAGTTCTTC.

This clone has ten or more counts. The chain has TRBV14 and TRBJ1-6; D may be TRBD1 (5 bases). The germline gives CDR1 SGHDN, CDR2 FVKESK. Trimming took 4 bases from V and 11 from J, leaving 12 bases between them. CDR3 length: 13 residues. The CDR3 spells CASSPGGVAPLHF. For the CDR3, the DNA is TGTGCCAGCAGCCCTGGAGGGGTGGCACCCCTCCACTTT.

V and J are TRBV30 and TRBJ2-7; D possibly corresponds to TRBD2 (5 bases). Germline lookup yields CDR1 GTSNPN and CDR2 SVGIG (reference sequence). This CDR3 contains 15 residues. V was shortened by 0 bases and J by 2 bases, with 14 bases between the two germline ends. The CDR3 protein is CAWSVATSGPYEQYF. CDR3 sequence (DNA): TGTGCCTGGAGTGTAGCTACCAGCGGACCCTACGAGCAGTACTTC.

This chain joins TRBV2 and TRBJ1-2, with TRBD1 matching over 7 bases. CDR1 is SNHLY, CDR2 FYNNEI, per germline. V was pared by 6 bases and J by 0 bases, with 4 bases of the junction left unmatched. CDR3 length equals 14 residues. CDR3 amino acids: CASRVTGSNYGYTF. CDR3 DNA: TGTGCCAGCAGGGTGACAGGGTCTAACTATGGCTACACCTTC.

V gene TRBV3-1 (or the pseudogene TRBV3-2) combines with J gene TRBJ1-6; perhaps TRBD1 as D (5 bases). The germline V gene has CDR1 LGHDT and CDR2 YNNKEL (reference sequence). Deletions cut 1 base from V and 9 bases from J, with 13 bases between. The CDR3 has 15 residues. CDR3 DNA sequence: TGTGCCAGCAGCCAAGTAGCTCAGGGTAGTTCACCCCTCCACTTT. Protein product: CASSQVAQGSSPLHF.

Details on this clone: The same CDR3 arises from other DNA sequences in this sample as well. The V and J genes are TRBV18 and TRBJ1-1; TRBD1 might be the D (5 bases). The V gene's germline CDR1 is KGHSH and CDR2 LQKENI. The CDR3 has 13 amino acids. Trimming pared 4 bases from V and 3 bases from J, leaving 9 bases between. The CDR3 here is CASSLGGDTEAFF. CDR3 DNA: TGTGCCAGCTCACTCGGGGGGGACACTGAAGCTTTCTTT.

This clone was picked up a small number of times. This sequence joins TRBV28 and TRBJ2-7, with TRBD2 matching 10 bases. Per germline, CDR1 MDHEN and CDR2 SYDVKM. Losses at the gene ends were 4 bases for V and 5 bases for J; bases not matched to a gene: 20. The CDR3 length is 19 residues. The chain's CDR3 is CASSSLHRPSGGRVHEQYF. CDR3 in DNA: TGTGCCAGCAGTTCGCTCCATCGTCCTAGCGGGGGTCGCGTCCACGAGCAGTACTTC.

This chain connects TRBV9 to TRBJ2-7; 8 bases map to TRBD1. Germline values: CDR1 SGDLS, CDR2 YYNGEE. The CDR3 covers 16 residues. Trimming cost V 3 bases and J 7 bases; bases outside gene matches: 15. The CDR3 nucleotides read TGTGCCAGCAGCGCGGGACAGGCTGTCTCTACGGGGGAGCAGTACTTC. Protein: CASSAGQAVSTGEQYF.

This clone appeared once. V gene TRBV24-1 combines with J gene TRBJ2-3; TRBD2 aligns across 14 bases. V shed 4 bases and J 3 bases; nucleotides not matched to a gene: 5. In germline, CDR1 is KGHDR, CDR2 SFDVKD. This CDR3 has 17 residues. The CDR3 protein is CATSESGTSGGTDTQYF. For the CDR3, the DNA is TGTGCCACCAGTGAATCCGGGACTAGCGGGGGAACAGATACGCAGTATTTT.

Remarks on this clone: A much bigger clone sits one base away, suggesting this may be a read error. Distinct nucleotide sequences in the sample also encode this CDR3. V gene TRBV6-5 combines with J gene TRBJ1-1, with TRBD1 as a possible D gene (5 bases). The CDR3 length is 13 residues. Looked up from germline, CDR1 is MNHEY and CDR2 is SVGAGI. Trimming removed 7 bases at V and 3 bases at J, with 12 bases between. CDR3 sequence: CASKLGGDTEAFF. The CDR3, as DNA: TGTGCCAGCAAACTCGGGGGGGACACTGAAGCTTTCTTT.

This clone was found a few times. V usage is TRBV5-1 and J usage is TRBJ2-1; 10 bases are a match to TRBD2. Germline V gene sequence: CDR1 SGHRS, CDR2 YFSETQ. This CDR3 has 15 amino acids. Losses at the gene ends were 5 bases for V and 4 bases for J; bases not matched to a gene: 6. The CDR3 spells CASSSGLADYNEQFF. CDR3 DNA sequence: TGCGCCAGCAGTTCCGGACTAGCGGATTACAATGAGCAGTTCTTC.

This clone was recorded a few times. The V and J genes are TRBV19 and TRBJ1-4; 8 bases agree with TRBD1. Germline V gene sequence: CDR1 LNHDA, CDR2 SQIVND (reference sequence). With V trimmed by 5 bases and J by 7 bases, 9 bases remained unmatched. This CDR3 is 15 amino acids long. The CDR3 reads CASSPTGGVGEKLFF. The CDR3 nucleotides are TGTGCCAGTAGTCCTACAGGGGGGGTCGGTGAAAAACTGTTTTTT.